This T cell receptor beta chain was obtained from a study of untreated major depressive disorder (dated by TCRdb to the late 2010s). About the full investigation: A cross-sectional case-control design was used to compare T cell phenotype and TCR repertoire between antidepressant-free major depressive disorder patients and individually matched non-depressed controls. Sequencing followed up flow-cytometry Vbeta 5.1, Vbeta 11 and Vbeta 22 usage differences observed in the whole cohort.

For sex, age, current smoking status and body mass index, every depressed patient had a pairwise-matched non-depressed control. All participants were of European descent. To qualify, patients needed a DSM-IV diagnosis of major depressive disorder plus a Hamilton Rating Scale for Depression score of 18 or higher. Before enrollment, patients had taken no psychiatric medication, antidepressants included, for at least 8 weeks. Among patients, depression severity was moderate to severe. All participants were excluded for major medical conditions, Axis I/II comorbidities, regular medication or illicit drug use, or drinking over 100 g alcohol weekly. Approximately 30 ml of peripheral blood was collected into EDTA tubes from each participant. CD4+ T cells were purified from thawed PBMCs by magnetic negative selection with the BD IMag Human CD4 T Lymphocyte Enrichment Set. Flow cytometry confirmed that the CD4+ enrichment method typically gave approximately 96% purity. A subgroup of a few case-control pairs, chosen blind to chemokine receptor expression and flow-cytometric repertoire skewing results, underwent TCRbeta sequencing. Every blood sample was taken in the morning at 8:00 a.m., after which PBMCs were separated out using Ficoll-Hypaque gradient centrifugation. PBMCs were cryopreserved by gradual cooling to -80 degrees C and were kept in liquid nitrogen until assay.

Concerning this clone itself: This receptor's antigen is unknown. Base qualities are missing; no much larger clone stands one base away.

The paper as a whole reports these results and caveats: The top five TRBV05-01 clones in every sequenced subject were all private clones. For the sequencing comparisons, one-tailed planned tests were applied to only three preselected Vbeta families. Because of strict matching and exclusion criteria, the study sample was comparatively small, which limits how generalizable the findings are. In CD4+ T cells, sequencing confirmed that depressed patients used TRBV05-01 (Vbeta 5.1) more than controls did, with a one-tailed test giving p = 0.040. In the sequencing data, TRBV25-01 and TRBV02-01 usage matched the flow-cytometry pattern without reaching statistical significance.

The Qiagen DNeasy Blood and Tissue Kit was used to extract total genomic DNA from the purified CD4+ T cells. Amplification and sequencing of the TCRbeta CDR3 region, as defined according to IMGT, were carried out with immunoSEQ immunosequencing protocols. On the study's bioinformatics: Preprocessing of raw sequence data for PCR and sequencing error correction was performed by the immunoSEQ service. After being loaded into the immunoSEQ Analyzer, the data underwent further analysis with VDJtools v1.0.7. The paired Wilcoxon signed-rank test was used to test differences between patients and controls. TCRdb limited this immuneACCESS table to in-frame rearrangements with V and J called. A share of clones is missing; checked studies link under half to unresolved V genes, and the rest is unexplained. The V and J calls and clone size were taken over from that table, and D and trimming were inferred from the DNA. This sample is represented by under 20,000 clones; roughly nine tenths of them were singletons. The leading ten clones occupy roughly 0.6% of the sample.

Deletion took 1 base off V and 3 bases off J, with a span of 12 bases between the germline ends. Reading from cysteine to phenylalanine, the CDR3 counts 15 amino acids. Only the CDR3 region is kept as DNA, spanning 45 bases read in frame from base 1. Via the germline V gene, CDR1 is SGHTA and CDR2 FQGNSA. This clonotype was obtained from a middle-aged woman with major depressive disorder. This chain joins TRBV7-2 to TRBJ1-1; a tentative D match to TRBD1 spans 5 bases. Sequenced input: CD4+ T cells from PBMCs. The DNA sequence reads TGTGCCAGCAGCTTAGGGGAGGGGAGGTACACTGAAGCTTTCTTT. This gives the protein CASSLGEGRYTEAFF.